This TCR beta chain is drawn from a study of cytomegalovirus exposure and HLA in healthy donors. General observations from the study: A missense DCLRE1C variant was associated with V- and J-gene trimming of TCR beta chains in a later analysis, and an independent cohort replicated the association. The likely origin of a cluster of highly shared sequence variants was a sequencing artifact. A prior analysis recorded that most TCR beta V segments were productive about 87% or about 30% of the time. Analyzed later, association rates of TCRs varied across HLA loci, with DRB1 most and HLA-C fewest.

Note on this clone: Its specificity is unknown.

Primers for the PCR totalled 60 Vbeta and 13 Jbeta. Assay used: immunoSEQ multiplex PCR; TCRdb lists only in-frame clones, some missing. The table has fewer than 200,000 clones, around four fifths seen once. Germline V CDR1 and CDR2: MNHEY, SVGAGI. Trimming took off 6 bases at V and 6 bases at J, with 17 bases between the two ends. The CDR3 loop spans 14 amino acids. Sequencing was carried out using PBMCs. This TCR was sampled from a man aged 45-60 years in good health and CMV-seropositive. The gene calls are TRBV6-5 and TRBJ1-2; tentative D call: TRBD1 (6 bases). This CDR3 is CASRGGAGQHGYTF. CDR3 DNA sequence: TGTGCCAGCAGGGGGGGGGCCGGCCAACATGGCTACACCTTC.